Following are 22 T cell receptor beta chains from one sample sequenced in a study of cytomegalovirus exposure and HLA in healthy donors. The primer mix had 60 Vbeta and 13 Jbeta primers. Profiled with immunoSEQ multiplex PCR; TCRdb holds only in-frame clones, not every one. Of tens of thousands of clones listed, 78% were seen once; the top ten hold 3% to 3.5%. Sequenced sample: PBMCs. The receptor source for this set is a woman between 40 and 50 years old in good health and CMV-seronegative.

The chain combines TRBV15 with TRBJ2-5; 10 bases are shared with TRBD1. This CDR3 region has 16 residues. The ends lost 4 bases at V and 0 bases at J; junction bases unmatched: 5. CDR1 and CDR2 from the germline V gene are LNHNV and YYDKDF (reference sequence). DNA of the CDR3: TGTGCCACCAGCACCGTGGACAGGGGGTACCAAGAGACCCAGTACTTC. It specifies CATSTVDRGYQETQYF.

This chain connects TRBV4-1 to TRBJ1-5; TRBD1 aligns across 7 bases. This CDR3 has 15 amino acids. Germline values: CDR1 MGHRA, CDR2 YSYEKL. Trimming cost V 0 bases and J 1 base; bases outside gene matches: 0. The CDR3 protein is CASSQDRGSNQPQHF. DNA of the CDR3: TGCGCCAGCAGCCAAGACAGGGGGAGCAATCAGCCCCAGCATTTT.

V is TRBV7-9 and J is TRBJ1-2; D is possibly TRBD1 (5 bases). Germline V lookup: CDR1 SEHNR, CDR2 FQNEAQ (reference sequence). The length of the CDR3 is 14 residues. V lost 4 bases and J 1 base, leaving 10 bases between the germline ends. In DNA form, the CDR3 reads TGTGCCAGCAGCTCCCTGACAGTTAACTATGGCTACACCTTC. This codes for CASSSLTVNYGYTF.

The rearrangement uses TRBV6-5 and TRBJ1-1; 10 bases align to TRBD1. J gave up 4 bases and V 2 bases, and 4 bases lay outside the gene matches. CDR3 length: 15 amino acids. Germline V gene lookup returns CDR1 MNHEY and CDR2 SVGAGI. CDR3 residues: CASSYVGTGATEAFF. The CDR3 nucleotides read TGTGCCAGCAGTTACGTCGGGACAGGGGCCACTGAAGCTTTCTTT.

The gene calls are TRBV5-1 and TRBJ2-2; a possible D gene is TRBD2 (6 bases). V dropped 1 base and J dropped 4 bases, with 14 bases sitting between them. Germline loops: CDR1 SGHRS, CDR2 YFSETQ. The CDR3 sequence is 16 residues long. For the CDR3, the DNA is TGCGCCAGCAGCTTGATGTTCCAGGGAGGCACCGGGGAGCTGTTTTTT. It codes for CASSLMFQGGTGELFF.

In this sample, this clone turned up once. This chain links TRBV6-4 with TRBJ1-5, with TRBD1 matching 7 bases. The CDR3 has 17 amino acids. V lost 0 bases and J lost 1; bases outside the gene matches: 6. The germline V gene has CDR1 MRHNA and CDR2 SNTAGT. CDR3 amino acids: CASSDSYRGGSNQPQHF. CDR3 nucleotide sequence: TGTGCCAGCAGTGACTCTTACAGGGGAGGAAGCAATCAGCCCCAGCATTTT.

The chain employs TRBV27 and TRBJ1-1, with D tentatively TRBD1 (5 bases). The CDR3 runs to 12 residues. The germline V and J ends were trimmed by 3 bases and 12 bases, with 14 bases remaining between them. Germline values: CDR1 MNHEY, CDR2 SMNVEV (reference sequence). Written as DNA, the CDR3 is TGTGCCAGCAGTTTTACAGGTTGCCCCCCTTTCTTT. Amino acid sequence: CASSFTGCPPFF.

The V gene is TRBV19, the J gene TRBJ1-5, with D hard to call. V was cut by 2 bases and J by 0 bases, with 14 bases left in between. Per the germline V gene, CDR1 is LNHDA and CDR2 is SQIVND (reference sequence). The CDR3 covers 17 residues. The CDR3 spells CASSIRTSLFSNQPQHF. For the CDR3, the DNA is TGTGCCAGTAGTATAAGAACTTCTCTCTTTAGCAATCAGCCCCAGCATTTT.

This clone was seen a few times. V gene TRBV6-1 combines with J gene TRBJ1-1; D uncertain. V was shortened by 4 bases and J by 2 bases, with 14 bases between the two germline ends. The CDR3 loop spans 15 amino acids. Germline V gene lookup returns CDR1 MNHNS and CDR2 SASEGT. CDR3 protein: CASSGHRGLNTEAFF. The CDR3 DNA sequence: TGTGCCAGCAGTGGCCATCGTGGGCTTAACACTGAAGCTTTCTTT.

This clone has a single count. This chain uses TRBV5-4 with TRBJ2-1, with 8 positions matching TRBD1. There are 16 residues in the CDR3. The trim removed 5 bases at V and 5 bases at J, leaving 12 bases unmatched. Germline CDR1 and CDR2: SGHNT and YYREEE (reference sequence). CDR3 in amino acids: CASRNPTTGVNNEQFF. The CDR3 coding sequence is TGTGCCAGCAGGAACCCCACGACAGGGGTTAACAATGAGCAGTTCTTC.

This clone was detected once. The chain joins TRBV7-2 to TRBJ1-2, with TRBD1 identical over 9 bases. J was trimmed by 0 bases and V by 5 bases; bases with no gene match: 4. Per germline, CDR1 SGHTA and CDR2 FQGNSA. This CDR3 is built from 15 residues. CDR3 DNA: TGTGCCAGCAGCCCACGACAGGGGGCTAACTATGGCTACACCTTC. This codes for CASSPRQGANYGYTF.

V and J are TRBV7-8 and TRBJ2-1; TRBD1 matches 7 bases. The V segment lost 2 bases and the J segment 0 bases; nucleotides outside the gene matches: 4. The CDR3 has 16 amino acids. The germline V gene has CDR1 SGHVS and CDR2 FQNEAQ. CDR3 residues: CASSLRQGVSYNEQFF. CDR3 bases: TGTGCCAGCAGCTTAAGGCAGGGGGTCTCCTACAATGAGCAGTTCTTC.

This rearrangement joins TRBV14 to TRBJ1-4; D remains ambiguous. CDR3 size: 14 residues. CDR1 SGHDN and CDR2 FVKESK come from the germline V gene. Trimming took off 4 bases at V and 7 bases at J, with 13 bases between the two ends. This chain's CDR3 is CASSRDLRGEKLFF. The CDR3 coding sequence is TGTGCCAGCAGCCGCGATCTGCGGGGTGAAAAACTGTTTTTT.

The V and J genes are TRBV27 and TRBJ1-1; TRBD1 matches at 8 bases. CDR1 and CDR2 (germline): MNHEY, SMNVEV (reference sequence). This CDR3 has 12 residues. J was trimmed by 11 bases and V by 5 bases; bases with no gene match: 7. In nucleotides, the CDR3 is TGTGCCAGCAGTCGTACAGGGGGAATGGCTTTCTTT. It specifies CASSRTGGMAFF.

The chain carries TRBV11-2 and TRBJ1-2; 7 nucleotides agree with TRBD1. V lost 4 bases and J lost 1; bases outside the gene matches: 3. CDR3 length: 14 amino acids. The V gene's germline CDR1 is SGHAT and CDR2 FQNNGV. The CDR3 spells CASSSSGGNYGYTF. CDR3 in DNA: TGTGCCAGCAGCTCCTCAGGGGGTAACTATGGCTACACCTTC.

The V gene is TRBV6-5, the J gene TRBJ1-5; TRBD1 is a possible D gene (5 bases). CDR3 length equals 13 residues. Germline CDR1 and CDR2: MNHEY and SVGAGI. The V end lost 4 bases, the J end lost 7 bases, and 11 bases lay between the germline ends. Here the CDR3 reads CASSSSRGQPQHF. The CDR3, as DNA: TGTGCCAGCAGTTCCTCCCGGGGGCAGCCCCAGCATTTT.

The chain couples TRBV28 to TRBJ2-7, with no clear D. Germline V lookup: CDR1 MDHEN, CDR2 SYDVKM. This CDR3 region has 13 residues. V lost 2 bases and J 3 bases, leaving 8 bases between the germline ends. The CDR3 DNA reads TGTGCCAGCAGTTTAACTGCAGGCTACGAGCAGTACTTC. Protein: CASSLTAGYEQYF. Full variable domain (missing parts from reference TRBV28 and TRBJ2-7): DVKVTQSSRYLVKRTGEKVFLECVQDMDHENMFWYRQDPGLGLRLIYFSYDVKMKEKGDIPEGYSVSREKKERFSLILESASTNQTSMYLCASSLTAGYEQYFGPGTRLTVT.

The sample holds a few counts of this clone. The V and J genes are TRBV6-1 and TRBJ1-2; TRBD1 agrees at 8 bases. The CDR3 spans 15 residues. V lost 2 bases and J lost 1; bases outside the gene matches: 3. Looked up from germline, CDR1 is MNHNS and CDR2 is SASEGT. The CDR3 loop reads CASSETGGVNYGYTF. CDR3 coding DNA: TGTGCCAGCAGTGAAACAGGGGGAGTTAACTATGGCTACACCTTC.

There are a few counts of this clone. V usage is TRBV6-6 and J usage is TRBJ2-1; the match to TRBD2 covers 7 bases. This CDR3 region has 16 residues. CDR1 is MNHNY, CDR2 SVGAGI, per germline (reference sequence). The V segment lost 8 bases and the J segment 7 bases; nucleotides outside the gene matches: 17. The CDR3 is CASSLGLLAGNNEQFF. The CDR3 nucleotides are TGTGCCAGCTCCTTAGGCCTTTTAGCGGGCAATAATGAGCAGTTCTTC.

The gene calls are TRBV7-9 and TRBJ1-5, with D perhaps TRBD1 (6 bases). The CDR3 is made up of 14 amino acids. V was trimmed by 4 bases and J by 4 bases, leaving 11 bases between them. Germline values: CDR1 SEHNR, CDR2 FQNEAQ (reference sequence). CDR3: CASSYTGINQPQHF. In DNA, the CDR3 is TGTGCCAGCAGCTATACAGGGATAAATCAGCCCCAGCATTTT.

The CDR3 DNA sequence: TGTGCCAGCAGCCCGGGGGGACAGGGTTATCAGCCCCAGCATTTT. As protein: CASSPGGQGYQPQHF. This rearrangement joins TRBV7-8 to TRBJ1-5, with 9 bases fitting TRBD1. This CDR3 comprises 15 residues. The germline V gene encodes CDR1 SGHVS and CDR2 FQNEAQ. V dropped 5 bases and J dropped 5; count of bases not matched to a gene: 7.

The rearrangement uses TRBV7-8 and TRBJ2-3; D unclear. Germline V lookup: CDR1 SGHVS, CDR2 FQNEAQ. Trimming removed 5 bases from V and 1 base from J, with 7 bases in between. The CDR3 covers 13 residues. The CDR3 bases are TGTGCCAGCAGCCACAAAGGCACAGATACGCAGTATTTT. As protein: CASSHKGTDTQYF. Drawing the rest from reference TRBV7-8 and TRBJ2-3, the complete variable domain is GAGVSQSPRYKVAKRGQDVALRCDPISGHVSLFWYQQALGQGPEFLTYFQNEAQLDKSGLPSDRFFAERPEGSVSTLKIQRTQQEDSAVYLCASSHKGTDTQYFGPGTRLTVL.